These 27 T cell receptor beta chains originate from one sample sequenced in a study of blood T cell repertoires in COVID-19. The protocol was immunoSEQ multiplex PCR, while the TCRdb copy is restricted to in-frame clones and leaves out a portion. The sample includes approximately 300,000 clones, over 75% of them seen just once. Sequencing was done on a sample of peripheral blood. Receptors originate from a human donor with COVID-19, enrolled during active disease. The donor label of this sample is uncertain.

The rearrangement links TRBV9 to TRBJ1-1, with 8 bases fitting TRBD1. V shed 3 bases and J 3 bases; nucleotides not matched to a gene: 7. CDR1 SGDLS and CDR2 YYNGEE come from the germline V gene. This CDR3 region has 15 residues. CDR3 protein: CASSAQGARDTEAFF. The CDR3 nucleotides are TGTGCCAGCAGCGCCCAGGGGGCGAGGGACACTGAAGCTTTCTTT. The full variable domain, in which reference TRBV9 and TRBJ1-1 provide the parts outside the CDR3, is DSGVTQTPKHLITATGQRVTLRCSPRSGDLSVYWYQQSLDQGLQFLIQYYNGEERAKGNILERFSAQQFPDLHSELNLSSLELGDSALYFCASSAQGARDTEAFFGQGTRLTVV.

The chain recombines TRBV10-3 with TRBJ2-7, with D possibly being TRBD1 (6 bases). Per the germline V gene, CDR1 is ENHRY and CDR2 is SYGVKD. Trimming pared 3 bases from V and 7 bases from J, leaving 16 bases between. The CDR3 has 14 residues. The CDR3 reads CAISDSTGMEEQYF. The CDR3 DNA reads TGTGCCATCAGTGACTCAACAGGGATGGAAGAGCAGTACTTC.

This clone was counted between two and nine times. The chain carries TRBV2 and TRBJ1-5; no clear D gene. This CDR3 region has 14 residues. The ends were cut back, 6 bases at V and 0 bases at J, with 9 bases in the middle. Germline loops: CDR1 SNHLY, CDR2 FYNNEI. This chain's CDR3 is CASRAFYSNQPQHF. The CDR3 DNA sequence: TGTGCCAGCAGAGCATTTTATAGCAATCAGCCCCAGCATTTT.

The chain employs TRBV28 and TRBJ1-3, with D unclear. CDR1 MDHEN and CDR2 SYDVKM come from the germline V gene. V lost 1 base to trimming and J lost 0 bases, with 10 bases between them. This CDR3 contains 16 residues. The DNA of the CDR3 is TGTGCCAGCAGTTTATTAGGAGGGAGCTCTGGAAACACCATATATTTT. This encodes CASSLLGGSSGNTIYF.

V and J are TRBV19 and TRBJ1-1; D call uncertain. Trimming left V 3 bases short and J 1 base short, with 9 bases between. The CDR3 totals 14 residues. Germline lookup yields CDR1 LNHDA and CDR2 SQIVND (reference sequence). The CDR3 bases are TGTGCCAGTAGTATTTCAACGGGGAACACTGAAGCTTTCTTT. This gives the protein CASSISTGNTEAFF.

The chain joins TRBV10-1 to TRBJ2-5; 7 nucleotides line up with TRBD1. Germline V gene lookup returns CDR1 WNHNN and CDR2 SYGVQD (reference sequence). Trimming cost V 4 bases and J 2 bases; bases outside gene matches: 7. The CDR3 totals 15 residues. For the CDR3, the DNA is TGCGCCAGCAGTGCGACGACAGGGCCACAAGAGACCCAGTACTTC. It codes for CASSATTGPQETQYF.

The chain links TRBV18 to TRBJ2-2; TRBD1 matches at 8 bases. The germline V gene has CDR1 KGHSH and CDR2 LQKENI. The length of the CDR3 is 16 residues. The trim removed 4 bases at V and 5 bases at J, leaving 9 bases unmatched. CDR3 coding DNA: TGTGCCAGCTCACTCGAGGGACAGGTCCCAACCGGGGAGCTGTTTTTT. It yields the protein CASSLEGQVPTGELFF.

V and J are TRBV6-5 and TRBJ1-3, with D possibly matching TRBD1 (5 bases). Deletions cut 6 bases from V and 0 bases from J, with 12 bases between. CDR1 and CDR2 from the germline V gene are MNHEY and SVGAGI. The CDR3 spans 15 residues. CDR3 nucleotides: TGTGCCAGCAGATCCGACAGAAACTCTGGAAACACCATATATTTT. This codes for CASRSDRNSGNTIYF.

The gene calls are TRBV28 and TRBJ1-5; the match to TRBD1 covers 7 bases. This CDR3 is built from 15 residues. V lost 7 bases and J lost 2; bases outside the gene matches: 8. Germline-derived CDR1 and CDR2 are MDHEN and SYDVKM. The CDR3 region is CASTPGQGGNQPQHF. CDR3 bases: TGTGCCAGCACCCCAGGGCAGGGGGGCAATCAGCCCCAGCATTTT.

The chain couples TRBV19 to TRBJ1-1; TRBD1 aligns across 10 bases. The J segment lost 6 bases and the V segment lost 6 bases, leaving 7 bases of the junction unmatched. The germline gives CDR1 LNHDA, CDR2 SQIVND (reference sequence). This CDR3 region has 14 residues. CDR3 sequence reads: CASSVTGGAAEAFF. The CDR3, as DNA: TGTGCCAGTAGCGTGACAGGGGGCGCTGCTGAAGCTTTCTTT.

V is TRBV5-1 and J is TRBJ1-5; no clear D. The CDR3 covers 15 residues. V shed 1 base and J shed 7 bases, with 15 bases lying between them. Germline V gene data show CDR1 as SGHRS and CDR2 as YFSETQ. The CDR3 region has the DNA TGCGCCAGCAGCTTGTTTCCGGGATCCCCCCAGCCCCAGCATTTT. This gives the protein CASSLFPGSPQPQHF.

This clone was counted between two and nine times. The gene calls are TRBV9 and TRBJ2-1; TRBD2 aligns across 7 bases. V was pared by 0 bases and J by 7 bases, with 7 bases of the junction left unmatched. This CDR3 is built from 15 residues. Germline V gene data show CDR1 as SGDLS and CDR2 as YYNGEE. The CDR3 loop is CASSVGISGRNEQFF. The CDR3 region has the DNA TGTGCCAGCAGCGTAGGCATTAGCGGGCGGAATGAGCAGTTCTTC.

This chain links TRBV28 with TRBJ2-2, with a possible D match to TRBD1 (6 bases). V was cut by 4 bases and J by 1 base, with 13 bases left in between. This CDR3 is built from 16 residues. Germline V CDR1 and CDR2: MDHEN, SYDVKM. As DNA, the CDR3 is TGTGCCAGCAGTTCAACCGGGACACTGAACACCGGGGAGCTGTTTTTT. Residues: CASSSTGTLNTGELFF.

The chain employs TRBV2 and TRBJ1-1; TRBD1 agrees at 7 bases. Germline V gene lookup returns CDR1 SNHLY and CDR2 FYNNEI. The CDR3 consists of 15 residues. The V segment lost 1 base and the J segment 5 bases; nucleotides outside the gene matches: 7. CDR3 sequence reads: CASSEDPGGGTEAFF. The CDR3 nucleotides are TGTGCCAGCAGTGAAGACCCAGGGGGAGGTACTGAAGCTTTCTTT.

The rearrangement links TRBV11-2 to TRBJ1-1, with D uncertain. The CDR3 sequence is 14 residues long. Trimming cost V 3 bases and J 4 bases, with 12 bases left between them. CDR1 and CDR2 from the germline V gene are SGHAT and FQNNGV. The DNA for the CDR3 is TGTGCCAGCAGCTTTGGGCGCCTGGCCACTGAAGCTTTCTTT. Translation: CASSFGRLATEAFF.

V and J are TRBV2 and TRBJ2-7; TRBD1 matches at 9 bases. Germline CDR1 and CDR2: SNHLY and FYNNEI. The CDR3 has 14 amino acids. V was clipped by 8 bases and J by 4 bases; unmatched bases: 9. CDR3 DNA sequence: TGTGCCAGCTTCAGAACAGGGGGCGCGTACGAGCAGTACTTC. This translates into CASFRTGGAYEQYF.

The V call is TRBV5-5, the J call TRBJ1-5; tentatively, D is TRBD1 (5 bases). Looked up from germline, CDR1 is SGHKS and CDR2 is YYEKEE (reference sequence). This CDR3 region has 16 residues. Deletions cut 0 bases from V and 0 bases from J, with 10 bases between. Written as DNA, the CDR3 is TGTGCCAGCAGCTTGGCCGAAGGGGATAGCAATCAGCCCCAGCATTTT. Its translation: CASSLAEGDSNQPQHF.

Remarks on this clone: A junction boundary mismatches the germline segment, possibly from a read error. The rearrangement joins TRBV3-1 (or the pseudogene TRBV3-2) to TRBJ2-7, with 9 bases aligning to TRBD1. The CDR3 consists of 14 residues. Germline-derived CDR1 and CDR2 are LGHDT and YNNKEL (reference sequence). The DNA for the CDR3 is TGTGCCACCAGCGGCCGGGACAGGGTCCACGAGCAGTACTTC. Translated, it gives CATSGRDRVHEQYF.

This sequence joins TRBV5-5 and TRBJ1-4; D gene ambiguous. The germline V and J ends were trimmed by 0 bases and 3 bases, with 6 bases remaining between them. There are 14 residues in the CDR3. Germline V gives CDR1 SGHKS, CDR2 YYEKEE (reference sequence). CDR3 sequence reads: CASSLVGSNEKLFF. CDR3 nucleotides: TGTGCCAGCAGCTTGGTCGGGTCTAATGAAAAACTGTTTTTT.

The V call is TRBV11-2, the J call TRBJ2-6, with TRBD2 as a possible D gene (5 bases). From germline, CDR1 is SGHAT and CDR2 FQNNGV. The CDR3 is 15 amino acids. V was clipped by 5 bases and J by 5 bases, with 13 bases between them. CDR3 in amino acids: CASSMSGARANVLTF. DNA for the CDR3: TGTGCCAGCAGCATGAGCGGCGCTCGGGCCAACGTCCTGACTTTC.

CDR3 DNA sequence: TGTGCCAGCAGAGGCGACAGGGGGACCGGGGAGCTGTTTTTT. This encodes CASRGDRGTGELFF. The chain carries TRBV2 and TRBJ2-2; TRBD1 matches 9 bases. After removal of 6 bases from V and 5 bases from J, the junction contained 4 bases not matched to a gene. The CDR3 runs 14 residues. Germline V gene lookup returns CDR1 SNHLY and CDR2 FYNNEI.

This chain uses TRBV30 with TRBJ1-2; TRBD1 is a possible D gene (6 bases). Between the trimmed V and J ends, which lost 4 bases and 8 bases, there was a span of 17 bases. CDR1 GTSNPN and CDR2 SVGIG come from the germline V gene (reference sequence). The CDR3 contains 13 residues. The CDR3 DNA reads TGTGCCTGGAATTATCAGAAGGGGGTAGGCTACACCTTC. Translated, it gives CAWNYQKGVGYTF.

A remark on this clone: One end of the junction varies from germline; a read error may be responsible. The chain carries TRBV28 and TRBJ1-4, with a tentative D call TRBD1 (5 bases). Germline V gives CDR1 MDHEN, CDR2 SYDVKM. This CDR3 has 14 amino acids. As DNA, the CDR3 is TGTGCCAGCAGTTCCTGGTCCCAGGGTGGGGCAGCGTTGTTT. Translation: CASSSWSQGGAALF.

J is TRBJ2-1 and V is TRBV29-1, with 9 nucleotides matching TRBD2. Trimming at V came to 6 bases and at J to 1 base, leaving 7 bases not matched to a gene. From germline, CDR1 is SQVTM and CDR2 ANQGSEA. The CDR3 spans 15 residues. CDR3: CSVQVAGVSYNEQFF. CDR3 nucleotide sequence: TGCAGCGTGCAAGTAGCGGGAGTATCCTACAATGAGCAGTTCTTC.

The rearrangement links TRBV12-3 or TRBV12-4 to TRBJ2-5; D is unresolved. The CDR3 is 13 residues long. Trimming removed 3 bases from V and 3 bases from J, with 8 bases in between. For the CDR3, the DNA is TGTGCCAGCAGTTTTGGGCCTAAAGAGACCCAGTACTTC. Its translation: CASSFGPKETQYF.

The chain carries TRBV7-8 and TRBJ1-3; a weak D match, TRBD1 (5 bases). The CDR3 consists of 15 residues. In germline, CDR1 is SGHVS, CDR2 FQNEAQ. With 5 bases removed from V and 3 bases from J, the gap between germline ends came to 14 bases. DNA of the CDR3: TGTGCCAGCAGCAATGGTTTAGGGGATGGAAACACCATATATTTT. Translation: CASSNGLGDGNTIYF.

V usage is TRBV4-3 and J usage is TRBJ2-1, with 15 bases identical to TRBD2. Per the germline V gene, CDR1 is LGHNA and CDR2 is YSLEER. V was pared by 1 base and J by 6 bases, with 7 bases of the junction left unmatched. CDR3 length equals 18 residues. Here the CDR3 reads CASSQAWTSGRVSNEQFF. In nucleotides, the CDR3 is TGCGCCAGCAGCCAAGCGTGGACTAGCGGGAGGGTTAGCAATGAGCAGTTCTTC.